What follows are 5 T cell receptor beta chains derived from one specimen sequenced in a study of tumour-infiltrating T cells in Burkitt lymphoma. Libraries were prepared by immunoSEQ multiplex PCR; TCRdb keeps only in-frame clonotypes and omits some of them. The data hold about 5,400 clones, with approximately 10% observed a single time. Sequenced: tumor tissue. These receptors all stem from a human donor with diffuse large B-cell lymphoma.

This clone came up a few times. The rearrangement links TRBV6-6 to TRBJ1-1; 8 bases match TRBD1. The junction had 2 bases not matched to a gene; V was cut back by 4 bases and J by 4 bases. The CDR3 is 13 amino acids. Germline V CDR1 and CDR2: MNHNY, SVGAGI (reference sequence). CDR3 sequence reads: CASSLTGGTEAFF. Here the CDR3 DNA reads TGTGCCAGCAGTTTAACAGGGGGCACTGAAGCTTTCTTT.

This clone was observed a handful of times. This chain connects TRBV10-3 to TRBJ1-2; D gene unclear. The germline V gene has CDR1 ENHRY and CDR2 SYGVKD. CDR3 length: 11 amino acids. V gave up 6 bases and J gave up 3 bases, with 5 bases separating them. CDR3 nucleotide sequence: TGTGCCATCAGGGCAGACTATGGCTACACCTTC. Residues: CAIRADYGYTF.

This clone was found a few times. The chain joins TRBV6-5 to TRBJ1-1, with a weak D call TRBD1 (6 bases). Germline loops: CDR1 MNHEY, CDR2 SVGAGI. The germline V and J ends were trimmed by 4 bases and 4 bases, with 13 bases remaining between them. The CDR3 runs to 14 residues. CDR3 nucleotides: TGTGCCAGCAGTTTCTCCCCGGGGGCCACTGAAGCTTTCTTT. Translated, it gives CASSFSPGATEAFF.

J is TRBJ1-2 and V is TRBV18; D not certain. CDR3 length: 16 residues. Trimming left V 0 bases short and J 1 base short, with 12 bases between. CDR1 KGHSH and CDR2 LQKENI come from the germline V gene. The CDR3 DNA reads as TGTGCCAGCTCACCACCGTTGGGCGACCTTAACTATGGCTACACCTTC. Amino acid sequence: CASSPPLGDLNYGYTF.

This clone came up a few times. The chain has TRBV19 and TRBJ2-6; D ambiguous. Germline V gene sequence: CDR1 LNHDA, CDR2 SQIVND (reference sequence). V was shortened by 10 bases and J by 0 bases, with 13 bases between the two germline ends. This CDR3 spans 15 amino acids. CDR3 sequence (DNA): TGTGCCACTGGACCTCTAGGCTCTGGGGCCAACGTCCTGACTTTC. Translating it yields CATGPLGSGANVLTF.